Sequencing of this T cell receptor beta chain was carried out in a study of blood T cell repertoires in COVID-19. Across the whole study: Both acute and convalescent COVID-19 samples were obtained from the United States, Italy and Spain.

This clone has a handful of counts. Assay used: immunoSEQ multiplex PCR; TCRdb lists only in-frame clones, some missing. The table shows 30,000 to 35,000 clones, with almost 85% occurring only once. Sequenced material: peripheral blood. The TCR comes from an elderly man with active or convalescent COVID-19.

The CDR3 nucleotides are TGTGCCAGCAGTCGGACTAGCGGGAGGGGGGGGGAGACCCAGTACTTC. This encodes CASSRTSGRGGETQYF. J is TRBJ2-5 and V is TRBV6-6; 15 bases map to TRBD2. V shed 5 bases and J 5 bases; nucleotides not matched to a gene: 6. CDR1 is MNHNY and CDR2 is SVGAGI in the germline V gene (reference sequence). This CDR3 region has 16 residues.